One and the same sample provided the 6 T cell receptor beta chains below, sequenced in a study of tissue T cells after allogeneic stem cell transplantation. TCRdb's table, derived via immunoSEQ multiplex PCR, lists solely in-frame clones and lacks some. Of fewer than 4,500 clones listed, around 60% are singletons. Sequencing used left colon tissue, obtained at autopsy. The receptors come from a male donor older than 55 with lung cancer.

The gene calls are TRBV7-2 and TRBJ2-3; 9 bases are a match to TRBD2. The CDR3 runs 15 residues. With V trimmed by 4 bases and J by 2 bases, 4 bases remained unmatched. CDR1 and CDR2 from the germline V gene are SGHTA and FQGNSA. The CDR3 DNA follows: TGTGCCAGCAGCTCGACTAGCGGCCACACAGATACGCAGTATTTT. Residues: CASSSTSGHTDTQYF.

The CDR3 coding sequence is TGTGCCAGCAGCAGTCCAAAAGCAACTAATGAAAAACTGTTTTTT. Its protein product is CASSSPKATNEKLFF. This sequence joins TRBV21-1 and TRBJ1-4. TRBV21-1 is shown as a pseudogene. This CDR3 has 15 amino acids.

On this clone: This may come from a read error, since a much larger clone is one base off. The same CDR3 can be traced to other DNA sequences in this sample. V gene TRBV21-1 combines with J gene TRBJ2-2; TRBD2 is the table's D call and was not checked against the DNA. TRBV21-1 is a pseudogene. The CDR3 loop spans 16 amino acids. DNA of the CDR3: TGTGCCAGCAGCCTCACCGCGGAGGGGGGGACCGGGGAGCTGTTTTTT. This codes for CASSLTAEGGTGELFF.

The rearrangement joins TRBV19 to TRBJ2-1, with D hard to call. This CDR3 contains 16 residues. Trimming pared 0 bases from V and 0 bases from J, leaving 9 bases between. The germline CDR1 and CDR2 sequences are LNHDA and SQIVND (reference sequence). CDR3 loop: CASSIDDGSSYNEQFF. The CDR3 nucleotides are TGTGCCAGTAGTATAGATGACGGTAGCTCCTACAATGAGCAGTTCTTC.

This sequence joins TRBV18 and TRBJ1-1, with D maybe TRBD1 (5 bases). Trimming took 6 bases from V and 3 from J, leaving 11 bases between them. Germline V lookup: CDR1 KGHSH, CDR2 LQKENI. There are 13 residues in the CDR3. The CDR3 here is CASSPGKDTEAFF. CDR3 DNA sequence: TGTGCCAGCTCCCCAGGGAAGGACACTGAAGCTTTCTTT.

The V gene is TRBV29-1, the J gene TRBJ2-3; 10 nucleotides line up with TRBD2. This CDR3 has 15 amino acids. Germline CDR1 SQVTM, CDR2 ANQGSEA. The ends lost 4 bases at V and 0 bases at J; junction bases unmatched: 4. In nucleotides, the CDR3 is TGCAGCGTTGTTGAAGCGGGAGGGAGCACAGATACGCAGTATTTT. This encodes CSVVEAGGSTDTQYF.